Below are 8 T cell receptor beta chains sequenced from a single sample in a study of vaccination effects on CD4 cells after COVID-19. Only in-frame clones appear in the TCRdb table, and some are missing; sequencing was by immunoSEQ multiplex PCR. Of 41,000 or so clones in the sample, under 85% are singletons; the top ten hold about 3.1%. Before sequencing took place, the ViraFEST assay used viral peptide pools to expand antigen-specific CD4+ T cells. Subsequent to a culture period of under twelve days, CD4+ T cells were isolated. Nobody among the vaccine recipients had prior SARS-CoV-2 infection (nucleocapsid antibodies were negative). These TCRs' antigens remain unknown. The sample in question was CD4+ T cells from PBMCs cultured with HCoV-NL63 spike peptides, obtained before COVID-19 vaccination. These receptors all come from a human donor who received a COVID-19 vaccine.

The V and J genes are TRBV6-5 and TRBJ2-3; D call uncertain. This CDR3 comprises 14 residues. Deletions cut 5 bases from V and 1 base from J, with 10 bases between. Germline V gene lookup returns CDR1 MNHEY and CDR2 SVGAGI. The CDR3 reads CASSPPAGTDTQYF. In DNA, the CDR3 is TGTGCCAGCAGTCCTCCCGCAGGCACAGATACGCAGTATTTT.

The chain couples TRBV7-9 to TRBJ2-2; a weak D match, TRBD1 (6 bases). This CDR3 has 15 residues. Between the trimmed V and J ends, which lost 5 bases and 5 bases, there was a span of 15 bases. Germline V gene sequence: CDR1 SEHNR, CDR2 FQNEAQ (reference sequence). CDR3: CASSIRKQGTGELFF. CDR3 coding DNA: TGTGCCAGCAGCATAAGAAAACAGGGAACCGGGGAGCTGTTTTTT.

The rearrangement uses TRBV7-9 and TRBJ1-5; perhaps TRBD1 as D (5 bases). V was trimmed by 1 base and J by 1 base, leaving 11 bases between them. The germline V gene encodes CDR1 SEHNR and CDR2 FQNEAQ (reference sequence). The CDR3 has 16 residues. The CDR3 sequence: CASSLGGGVSNQPQHF. CDR3 coding DNA: TGTGCCAGCAGCTTAGGGGGAGGGGTGAGCAATCAGCCCCAGCATTTT.

This clone was observed once. This rearrangement joins TRBV7-8 to TRBJ2-1; 10 nucleotides match TRBD2. The V and J ends lost 4 bases and 0 bases, in that order; junction bases with no gene match: 9. This CDR3 has 18 amino acids. The germline V gene encodes CDR1 SGHVS and CDR2 FQNEAQ. The CDR3 reads CASSSIAGGLSSYNEQFF. The CDR3 DNA is TGTGCCAGCAGCTCAATAGCGGGGGGCTTAAGCTCCTACAATGAGCAGTTCTTC.

This chain joins TRBV30 and TRBJ2-2; tentatively, D is TRBD1 or TRBD2 (5 bases each). CDR1 is GTSNPN, CDR2 SVGIG, per germline (reference sequence). V dropped 4 bases and J dropped 2 bases, with 11 bases sitting between them. This CDR3 is 14 amino acids long. CDR3 sequence (DNA): TGTGCCTGGAATGGGGGAATTAACACCGGGGAGCTGTTTTTT. It encodes CAWNGGINTGELFF.

The chain has TRBV11-2 and TRBJ2-1; perhaps TRBD2 as D (6 bases). V gave up 5 bases and J gave up 0 bases, with 8 bases separating them. CDR1 and CDR2 (germline): SGHAT, FQNNGV. This CDR3 has 14 residues. The CDR3 sequence: CASSAGSSYNEQFF. In DNA, the CDR3 is TGTGCCAGCAGCGCGGGGAGCTCCTACAATGAGCAGTTCTTC.

This clone was counted a few times. This sequence joins TRBV7-2 and TRBJ2-2; the D is unclear. The CDR3 length is 13 residues. Germline assignment: CDR1 SGHTA and CDR2 FQGNSA. The V gene lost 3 bases and the J gene lost 7 bases, with 9 bases spanning the gap. The CDR3 region is CASSFRRSGELFF. In DNA, the CDR3 is TGTGCCAGCAGCTTCCGGAGAAGCGGGGAGCTGTTTTTT.

The chain uses TRBV18 and TRBJ2-5, with D maybe TRBD1 (6 bases). Trimming cost V 5 bases and J 0 bases, with 10 bases left between them. Germline-derived CDR1 and CDR2 are KGHSH and LQKENI. There are 14 residues in the CDR3. In DNA, the CDR3 is TGTGCCAGCTCATCCGGACAGAACCAAGAGACCCAGTACTTC. This gives the protein CASSSGQNQETQYF.